The sample holds many counts of the clone carrying this T cell receptor beta chain. The target antigen is unknown. The sample comes from a study of CD8 T cells in ankylosing spondylitis. V was trimmed by 6 bases and J by 3 bases, leaving 10 bases between them. Germline values: CDR1 MNHNS, CDR2 SASEGT. This CDR3 spans 13 amino acids. Generation of TCR beta libraries employed quantitative 5'-RACE incorporating molecular barcodes. MiXCR was run by TCRdb on the 5' RACE reads, yielding one entry per CDR3 protein. The table lists around 230,000 distinct CDR3 sequences, roughly 8.2% of them singletons. The study's findings and limits: Ankylosing spondylitis blood appeared to carry a characteristic TCR beta motif of under ten highly homologous variants.

Sequencing was carried out using blood, either unsorted or a sorted T cell fraction (not recorded which). V gene TRBV6-1 combines with J gene TRBJ2-3, with D unresolved. The clonotype originates from a female donor with ankylosing spondylitis or in good health (not recorded which). As DNA, the CDR3 is TGTGCCAGCAGGCTCTACGGGACAGATACGCAGTATTTT. Protein product: CASRLYGTDTQYF.